These 27 T cell receptor beta chains were all obtained from the same sample, sequenced in a study of T cell repertoires in cytomegalovirus infection. TCRdb analysed the reads with MiXCR anew, one entry per CDR3 protein. The sample holds approximately 180,000 distinct CDR3 sequences, roughly 19% seen once. The sequencing sample was made of PBMCs. The receptors stem from a human donor in good health (CMV status not recorded). Some clones in this sample may be carry-over from other donors' samples.

This clonotype was picked up one time. This chain joins TRBV5-1 and TRBJ1-2; D remains ambiguous. Germline V lookup: CDR1 SGHRS, CDR2 YFSETQ. The V end lost 0 bases, the J end lost 4 bases, and 7 bases lay between the germline ends. There are 13 residues in the CDR3. The CDR3 is CASSLVLSYGYTF. DNA for the CDR3: TGCGCCAGCAGCTTGGTCTTGAGCTATGGCTACACCTTC.

Worth noting for this clonotype: This sequence may be a read error, since a much larger clone differs from it by one base. This chain joins TRBV7-8 and TRBJ1-5; D not certain. V dropped 3 bases and J dropped 9 bases, with 18 bases sitting between them. This CDR3 is 15 amino acids long. Germline lookup yields CDR1 SGHVS and CDR2 FQNEAQ. This CDR3 reads CASSFLRDPSRPQHF. The CDR3 DNA reads TGTGCCAGCAGCTTTCTCCGAGATCCCAGTCGGCCCCAGCATTTT.

The chain joins TRBV12-3 or TRBV12-4 to TRBJ2-6; 9 bases match TRBD1. This CDR3 is 15 amino acids long. J was trimmed by 2 bases and V by 9 bases; bases with no gene match: 5. The CDR3 DNA follows: TGTGCCAGTACAGGGGGCAAAGCTGGGGCCAACGTCCTGACTTTC. The encoded protein is CASTGGKAGANVLTF.

In regard to this clonotype: A much larger clone differs from this one at a single base, so this may be a read error. V usage is TRBV5-1 and J usage is TRBJ1-2; TRBD1 might be the D (6 bases). CDR1 SGHRS and CDR2 YFSETQ come from the germline V gene. Deletions cut 6 bases from V and 1 base from J, with 16 bases between. This CDR3 region has 15 residues. CDR3 DNA: TGCGCCAGCATCGTGGATCAGGGGAGTAACTATGGCTACACCTTC. Translated: CASIVDQGSNYGYTF. Complete variable domain (other parts from reference TRBV5-1 and TRBJ1-2): KAGVTQTPRYLIKTRGQQVTLSCSPISGHRSVSWYQQTPGQGLQFLFEYFSETQRNKGNFPGRFSGRQFSNSRSEMNVSTLELGDSALYLCASIVDQGSNYGYTFGSGTRLTVV.

The rearrangement joins TRBV10-3 to TRBJ1-1; D possibly corresponds to TRBD1 (6 bases). V was cut by 0 bases and J by 0 bases, with 11 bases left in between. CDR1 and CDR2 (germline): ENHRY, SYGVKD. This CDR3 comprises 16 residues. CDR3 coding DNA: TGTGCCATCAGTGAGTCGGCAGGGGCTTTGAACACTGAAGCTTTCTTT. It encodes CAISESAGALNTEAFF.

This clonotype showed up many times. The rearrangement joins TRBV7-3 to TRBJ2-2; TRBD2 matches 10 bases. V shed 3 bases and J 6 bases; nucleotides not matched to a gene: 4. Germline V lookup: CDR1 SGHTA, CDR2 FQGTGA. This CDR3 has 15 residues. The CDR3 sequence: CASSFGGLAPGELFF. CDR3 sequence (DNA): TGTGCCAGCAGCTTCGGGGGACTAGCGCCCGGGGAGCTGTTTTTT.

This chain connects TRBV5-1 to TRBJ2-3; TRBD1 might be the D (6 bases). Germline CDR1 and CDR2: SGHRS and YFSETQ. CDR3 length equals 16 residues. Trimming took 2 bases from V and 3 from J, leaving 16 bases between them. The CDR3 is CASSLPTGPGTDTQYF. The CDR3 nucleotides are TGCGCCAGCAGCTTACCGACAGGACCGGGGACAGATACGCAGTATTTT.

The chain couples TRBV19 to TRBJ2-1, with 9 bases that match TRBD1. Trimming took 10 bases from V and 9 from J; bases not matched to a gene: 10. CDR1 and CDR2 (germline): LNHDA, SQIVND (reference sequence). This CDR3 region has 13 residues. Written as DNA, the CDR3 is TGTGCCACCTCGGACAGGGGTATTGGTGAGCAGTTCTTC. It specifies CATSDRGIGEQFF.

This clonotype was recorded a few times. This chain connects TRBV6-1 to TRBJ1-1, with D perhaps matching TRBD1 (6 bases). Trimming removed 7 bases from V and 6 bases from J, with 24 bases in between. The V gene's germline CDR1 is MNHNS and CDR2 SASEGT. The CDR3 length is 16 residues. CDR3 in amino acids: CASNPRRDINSPEAFF. In nucleotides, the CDR3 is TGTGCCAGCAACCCCCGGCGGGACATAAACAGTCCTGAAGCTTTCTTT.

In this sample, this clonotype turned up once. A read error is possible here, since a much larger clone lies one base away. The chain uses TRBV11-1 and TRBJ2-1; 10 nucleotides match TRBD2. Germline V gene lookup returns CDR1 SGHAT and CDR2 FQDESV (reference sequence). This CDR3 contains 16 residues. This CDR3 is CTSSLPGTSDGNEQFF. The CDR3 DNA is TGTACCAGCAGCTTACCCGGGACTAGCGATGGCAATGAGCAGTTCTTC.

This clonotype was seen many times. The chain recombines TRBV7-8 with TRBJ2-5; 8 nucleotides agree with TRBD1. V lost 6 bases, J lost 5 bases, and 8 bases stayed unmatched. The V gene's germline CDR1 is SGHVS and CDR2 FQNEAQ. The CDR3 spans 14 residues. In nucleotides, the CDR3 is TGTGCCAGCAGACCACGACAGGGGCCGGAGACCCAGTACTTC. This gives the protein CASRPRQGPETQYF.

In this sample, this clonotype turned up a few times. The J gene is TRBJ2-7, the V gene TRBV5-1; TRBD1 matches at 10 bases. V was clipped by 4 bases and J by 1 base; unmatched bases: 5. CDR3 length: 15 residues. Germline V lookup: CDR1 SGHRS, CDR2 YFSETQ. CDR3 nucleotides: TGCGCCAGCAGCAGGGGACAGGGGAAATCCTACGAGCAGTACTTC. The encoded protein is CASSRGQGKSYEQYF.

This clonotype was observed many times. This chain connects TRBV10-3 to TRBJ1-5, with D uncertain. V gave up 3 bases and J gave up 7 bases, with 13 bases separating them. The CDR3 has 14 residues. CDR1 is ENHRY and CDR2 is SYGVKD in the germline V gene. The CDR3 DNA is TGTGCCATCAGTGATCCCTTCGGGCCCCAGCCCCAGCATTTT. Its protein product is CAISDPFGPQPQHF.

This clonotype was counted a single time. The chain recombines TRBV29-1 with TRBJ2-2; 11 bases fit TRBD2. V trimming: 7 bases; J trimming: 4 bases; junction bases outside the gene matches: 14. Germline V CDR1 and CDR2: SQVTM, ANQGSEA. This CDR3 comprises 17 residues. Here the CDR3 reads CSAADRRTSGGTGELFF. Here the CDR3 DNA reads TGCAGCGCAGCCGACAGGCGTACTAGCGGGGGCACCGGGGAGCTGTTTTTT.

This clonotype was detected many times. This chain connects TRBV7-3 to TRBJ2-1, with D possibly matching TRBD2 (5 bases). This CDR3 has 13 residues. V dropped 3 bases and J dropped 4 bases, with 7 bases sitting between them. In germline, CDR1 is SGHTA, CDR2 FQGTGA. The CDR3 DNA reads as TGTGCCAGCAGCTTGGACTTTTACAATGAGCAGTTCTTC. Protein: CASSLDFYNEQFF.

The chain recombines TRBV9 with TRBJ2-1, with 12 bases lining up with TRBD2. The CDR3 length is 14 residues. CDR1 and CDR2 from the germline V gene are SGDLS and YYNGEE. The ends lost 4 bases at V and 8 bases at J; junction bases unmatched: 4. CDR3 nucleotide sequence: TGTGCCAGCAGCCTAGCGGGAGGGCGAGATGAGCAGTTCTTC. As protein: CASSLAGGRDEQFF.

This chain uses TRBV18 with TRBJ2-7; 10 bases line up with TRBD1. V lost 3 bases and J lost 12; bases outside the gene matches: 8. Germline V gene data show CDR1 as KGHSH and CDR2 as LQKENI. There are 13 residues in the CDR3. The DNA of the CDR3 is TGTGCCAGCTCACCTGGGACAGGGGTGGATTCGTACTTC. Translating it yields CASSPGTGVDSYF.

This clonotype was observed a handful of times. The chain couples TRBV19 to TRBJ1-2, with 7 bases that match TRBD1. V dropped 7 bases and J dropped 4; count of bases not matched to a gene: 6. The CDR3 has 13 residues. The germline V gene has CDR1 LNHDA and CDR2 SQIVND (reference sequence). The CDR3 protein is CASTEGTVYGYTF. CDR3 nucleotide sequence: TGTGCCAGTACTGAGGGGACAGTCTATGGCTACACCTTC. The variable domain in full, completed from reference TRBV19 and TRBJ1-2, reads DGGITQSPKYLFRKEGQNVTLSCEQNLNHDAMYWYRQDPGQGLRLIYYSQIVNDFQKGDIAEGYSVSREKKESFPLTVTSAQKNPTAFYLCASTEGTVYGYTFGSGTRLTVV.

Ten or more counts support this clonotype. This sequence joins TRBV7-2 and TRBJ2-3; maybe TRBD1 (5 bases). CDR1 is SGHTA, CDR2 FQGNSA, per germline. The CDR3 is 15 residues long. V was shortened by 2 bases and J by 5 bases, with 14 bases between the two germline ends. CDR3 DNA sequence: TGTGCCAGCAGCTTATATTCCCAGGGTATAGATACGCAGTATTTT. Its translation: CASSLYSQGIDTQYF.

V is TRBV30 and J is TRBJ2-1; 7 bases align to TRBD2. CDR1 is GTSNPN and CDR2 is SVGIG in the germline V gene (reference sequence). With V trimmed by 4 bases and J by 4 bases, 16 bases remained unmatched. There are 17 residues in the CDR3. CDR3 sequence (DNA): TGTGCCTGGAAAAGGGCGGGAGTGGCTGACTTTTACAATGAGCAGTTCTTC. Amino acids: CAWKRAGVADFYNEQFF.

The chain is built from TRBV7-9 and TRBJ1-1, with a weak D call TRBD1 (5 bases). The germline CDR1 and CDR2 sequences are SEHNR and FQNEAQ (reference sequence). The V end lost 1 base, the J end lost 4 bases, and 13 bases lay between the germline ends. The CDR3 contains 15 residues. For the CDR3, the DNA is TGTGCCAGCAGCTTAGTGAGCAGGGACGGCACTGAAGCTTTCTTT. Translated: CASSLVSRDGTEAFF.

V is TRBV20-1 and J is TRBJ1-2, with unresolved D. Trimming removed 0 bases at V and 5 bases at J, with 10 bases between. Germline CDR1 is DFQATT and CDR2 is SNEGSKA (reference sequence). The CDR3 totals 13 residues. This chain's CDR3 is CSARDPGTYGYTF. The CDR3 nucleotides read TGCAGTGCTAGAGATCCGGGAACTTATGGCTACACCTTC.

The V call is TRBV20-1, the J call TRBJ1-1; D call uncertain. CDR1 is DFQATT and CDR2 is SNEGSKA in the germline V gene (reference sequence). With 4 bases removed from V and 5 bases from J, the gap between germline ends came to 11 bases. CDR3 length equals 12 residues. CDR3 in amino acids: CSATPGWTEAFF. The CDR3 nucleotides are TGCAGTGCTACCCCGGGATGGACTGAAGCTTTCTTT.

The CDR3 sequence is CASSVMDRSKETQYF. The DNA of the CDR3 is TGTGCCAGCAGCGTAATGGACAGGAGCAAAGAGACCCAGTACTTC. V usage is TRBV9 and J usage is TRBJ2-5; 7 bases are shared with TRBD1. Germline CDR1 SGDLS, CDR2 YYNGEE. V was pared by 1 base and J by 3 bases, with 6 bases of the junction left unmatched. The CDR3 extends over 15 amino acids. Drawing the rest from reference TRBV9 and TRBJ2-5, the complete variable domain is DSGVTQTPKHLITATGQRVTLRCSPRSGDLSVYWYQQSLDQGLQFLIQYYNGEERAKGNILERFSAQQFPDLHSELNLSSLELGDSALYFCASSVMDRSKETQYFGPGTRLLVL.

The V and J genes are TRBV6-1 and TRBJ1-2; TRBD1 agrees at 9 bases. After removal of 9 bases from V and 0 bases from J, the junction contained 8 bases not matched to a gene. The CDR3 totals 15 residues. CDR1 and CDR2 from the germline V gene are MNHNS and SASEGT. The CDR3 bases are TGTGCCAGTAGACAGGGGGTCGGTCCTAACTATGGCTACACCTTC. It yields the protein CASRQGVGPNYGYTF.

V usage is TRBV4-3 and J usage is TRBJ2-2, with 9 nucleotides matching TRBD2. From germline, CDR1 is LGHNA and CDR2 YSLEER. The CDR3 is 18 amino acids. V shed 4 bases and J 5 bases; nucleotides not matched to a gene: 14. CDR3 region: CASSLDSPGTSPTGELFF. The CDR3 bases are TGCGCCAGCAGCCTAGACAGCCCCGGGACTAGCCCTACCGGGGAGCTGTTTTTT.

The rearrangement joins TRBV7-3 to TRBJ2-7, with 11 bases matching TRBD1. V lost 3 bases to trimming and J lost 7 bases; unmatched junction nucleotides: 11. The CDR3 has 16 amino acids. The germline gives CDR1 SGHTA, CDR2 FQGTGA. For the CDR3, the DNA is TGTGCCAGCAGCTTCAAAGGGACAGGGGGAGGAGAGGAGCAGTACTTC. This codes for CASSFKGTGGGEEQYF.